The 17 T cell receptor beta chains presented below share a single source sample, sequenced in a study of shared clonotypes between healthy human individuals. Libraries were prepared by immunoSEQ multiplex PCR; TCRdb keeps only in-frame clonotypes and omits some of them. The sample includes some 980,000 clones, approximately 80% of them seen just once. Specimen: memory CD4+ T cells sorted from blood. Subset defined: CD45RA-negative fraction. Receptor source: a young man in good health.

The chain is built from TRBV19 and TRBJ2-7; no reliable D call. CDR1 is LNHDA and CDR2 is SQIVND in the germline V gene (reference sequence). V lost 0 bases to trimming and J lost 4 bases, with 13 bases between them. This CDR3 comprises 15 residues. DNA for the CDR3: TGTGCCAGTAGTATAGATCAATACAGCAGGTACGAGCAGTACTTC. Its protein product is CASSIDQYSRYEQYF.

The chain combines TRBV2 with TRBJ2-3; perhaps TRBD2 as D (5 bases). Germline assignment: CDR1 SNHLY and CDR2 FYNNEI. Trimming stripped 6 bases from V and 1 base from J, with 11 bases between. The length of the CDR3 is 14 residues. CDR3 bases: TGTGCCAGCAGCTCCAGCGGTGGCACAGATACGCAGTATTTT. Protein sequence: CASSSSGGTDTQYF.

The gene calls are TRBV10-1 and TRBJ2-7; a possible D gene is TRBD2 (6 bases). Germline lookup yields CDR1 WNHNN and CDR2 SYGVQD (reference sequence). CDR3 length: 17 amino acids. V lost 4 bases, J lost 3 bases, and 22 bases lay in between. The CDR3 bases are TGCGCCAGCAGTGCCGAGGGGACTCGGCGGAAGCACTACGAGCAGTACTTC. Amino acids: CASSAEGTRRKHYEQYF.

On this clone itself: The sample contains more than one DNA sequence encoding this CDR3. The rearrangement uses TRBV5-6 and TRBJ1-5; possible D gene TRBD1, 5 bases. Trimming shortened V by 4 bases and J by 4 bases, and 9 bases separated the two germline ends. The CDR3 consists of 13 residues. Germline V gene lookup returns CDR1 SGHDT and CDR2 YYEEEE. CDR3 sequence: CASSTGPNQPQHF. In DNA, the CDR3 is TGTGCCAGCAGCACGGGGCCAAATCAGCCCCAGCATTTT.

The chain combines TRBV2 with TRBJ2-5; no firm D call. CDR3 size: 15 residues. V was cut by 5 bases and J by 1 base, with 14 bases left in between. CDR1 and CDR2 from the germline V gene are SNHLY and FYNNEI. The CDR3 sequence is CASSPTDSLQETQYF. The CDR3 coding sequence is TGTGCCAGCAGTCCGACCGACTCACTCCAAGAGACCCAGTACTTC.

This chain links TRBV25-1 with TRBJ2-7; tentative D call: TRBD1 (5 bases). The V gene lost 2 bases and the J gene lost 7 bases, with 12 bases spanning the gap. Looked up from germline, CDR1 is MGHDK and CDR2 is SYGVNS. CDR3 length: 13 amino acids. CDR3 amino acids: CASSEGALGEQYF. CDR3 sequence (DNA): TGTGCCAGCAGTGAAGGGGCGTTGGGTGAGCAGTACTTC.

This chain joins TRBV2 and TRBJ2-3; no definite D call. Trimming shortened V by 5 bases and J by 8 bases, and 8 bases separated the two germline ends. This CDR3 region has 11 residues. Germline V gene sequence: CDR1 SNHLY, CDR2 FYNNEI. The CDR3 spells CASSFRSTQYF. The CDR3 DNA reads as TGTGCCAGCAGTTTTAGAAGTACGCAGTATTTT.

This chain connects TRBV5-6 to TRBJ1-2, with D perhaps matching TRBD1 (5 bases). V lost 0 bases and J 3 bases, leaving 15 bases between the germline ends. The CDR3 has 16 amino acids. The germline V gene encodes CDR1 SGHDT and CDR2 YYEEEE. The CDR3 is CASSLGPRDADYGYTF. The CDR3 nucleotides are TGTGCCAGCAGCTTGGGGCCCCGGGACGCCGACTATGGCTACACCTTC.

The V and J genes are TRBV28 and TRBJ2-7; no clear D gene. Germline V CDR1 and CDR2: MDHEN, SYDVKM. This CDR3 is 13 amino acids long. Trimming removed 6 bases from V and 1 base from J, with 10 bases in between. CDR3 DNA sequence: TGTGCCAGCAGCCTGACTTGGTCCTACGAGCAGTACTTC. Protein product: CASSLTWSYEQYF.

The V gene is TRBV11-2, the J gene TRBJ2-2; possibly TRBD1 for D (6 bases). The CDR3 consists of 15 residues. V lost 1 base, J lost 6 bases, and 12 bases lay in between. The V gene's germline CDR1 is SGHAT and CDR2 FQNNGV. This CDR3 is CASSLVRGQPGELFF. CDR3 bases: TGTGCCAGCAGCTTAGTCAGGGGTCAACCCGGGGAGCTGTTTTTT.

V usage is TRBV5-4 and J usage is TRBJ2-7; TRBD1 aligns across 7 bases. J lost 6 bases, V lost 1 base, and 7 bases had no gene match. Germline V gene data show CDR1 as SGHNT and CDR2 as YYREEE (reference sequence). The CDR3 is made up of 14 amino acids. In DNA form, the CDR3 reads TGTGCCAGCAGCTTGAAGGCAGGGGGATCCGAGCAGTACTTC. This gives the protein CASSLKAGGSEQYF.

Regarding this clone: A much larger clone lies one base from this, so it may be a read error. V is TRBV18 and J is TRBJ1-6; D is possibly TRBD1 (5 bases). This CDR3 region has 14 residues. V was trimmed by 1 base and J by 7 bases, leaving 8 bases between them. In germline, CDR1 is KGHSH, CDR2 LQKENI. The CDR3 loop reads CASSPQGWNSPLHF. CDR3 nucleotides: TGTGCCAGCTCACCACAGGGGTGGAATTCACCCCTCCACTTT.

A word on this clone: This same CDR3 is encoded by further DNA sequences in the sample. This sequence joins TRBV28 and TRBJ2-5; D unclear. The CDR3 runs 12 residues. Germline CDR1 MDHEN, CDR2 SYDVKM. The V and J ends lost 2 bases and 5 bases respectively, with 6 bases between them. The CDR3 bases are TGTGCCAGCAGTTTAAGTCGGGAGACCCAGTACTTC. Translated: CASSLSRETQYF.

Points on this clone: The junction departs from germline at one end; a sequencing error may be responsible. This sequence joins TRBV30 and TRBJ2-7; D tentatively fits TRBD1 or TRBD2 (5 bases each). The CDR3 extends over 13 amino acids. Germline lookup yields CDR1 GTSNPN and CDR2 SVGIG (reference sequence). The DNA for the CDR3 is TGTGCATGGAGGCAGGACAAGACCTACGAGCAGTACTTC. It encodes CAWRQDKTYEQYF.

The chain recombines TRBV6-6 with TRBJ2-1; 10 bases align to TRBD2. This CDR3 is 15 amino acids long. Germline assignment: CDR1 MNHNY and CDR2 SVGAGI (reference sequence). With 5 bases clipped from V and 9 bases from J, the junction kept 10 bases outside the gene matches. In nucleotides, the CDR3 is TGTGCCAGCAGTGTTAGGCTAGCGGGAGACGGTGAGCAGTTCTTC. Encoded protein: CASSVRLAGDGEQFF.

V gene TRBV6-6 combines with J gene TRBJ2-1; D is possibly TRBD1 (7 bases). This CDR3 has 11 residues. Germline CDR1 is MNHNY and CDR2 is SVGAGI (reference sequence). V lost 10 bases to trimming and J lost 9 bases, with 13 bases between them. The DNA for the CDR3 is TGTGCCACCAGGGGGGCCATTGAGCAGTTCTTC. It specifies CATRGAIEQFF.

The sample holds a few counts of this clone. Additional DNA sequences in this sample encode the identical CDR3. The chain joins TRBV29-1 to TRBJ1-3, with TRBD1 identical over 9 bases. J lost 4 bases, V lost 5 bases, and 3 bases had no gene match. Per germline, CDR1 SQVTM and CDR2 ANQGSEA. The CDR3 is made up of 13 amino acids. This CDR3 is CSVRDRDGNTIYF. CDR3 coding DNA: TGCAGCGTTCGGGACAGGGACGGAAACACCATATATTTT. Full variable domain (remainder filled in from reference TRBV29-1 and TRBJ1-3): SAVISQKPSRDICQRGTSLTIQCQVDSQVTMMFWYRQQPGQSLTLIATANQGSEATYESGFVIDKFPISRPNLTFSTLTVSNMSPEDSSIYLCSVRDRDGNTIYFGEGSWLTVV.